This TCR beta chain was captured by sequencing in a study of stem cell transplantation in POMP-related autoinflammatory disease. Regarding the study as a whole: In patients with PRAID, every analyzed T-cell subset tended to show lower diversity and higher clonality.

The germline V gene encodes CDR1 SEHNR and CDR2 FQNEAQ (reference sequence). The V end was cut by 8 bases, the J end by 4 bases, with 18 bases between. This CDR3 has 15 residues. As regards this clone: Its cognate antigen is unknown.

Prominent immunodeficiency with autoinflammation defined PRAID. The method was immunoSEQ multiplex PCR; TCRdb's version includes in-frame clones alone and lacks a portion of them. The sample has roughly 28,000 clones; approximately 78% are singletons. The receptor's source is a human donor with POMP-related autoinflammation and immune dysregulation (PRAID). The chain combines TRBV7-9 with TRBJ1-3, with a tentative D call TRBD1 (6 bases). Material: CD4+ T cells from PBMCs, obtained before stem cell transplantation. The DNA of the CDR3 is TGTGCCAGCTCGCCCCGGGGGGCGGAAGGAAACACCATATATTTT. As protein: CASSPRGAEGNTIYF.